Listed here is a single T cell receptor beta chain. The data originate from a study of blood T cell repertoires in COVID-19. In the study overall: Samples of COVID-19 (acute and convalescent) were obtained from the United States, Italy and Spain. T cells, B-cell-depleted T cells, or PBMCs provided the cDNA or gDNA that served as material.

In the authors' methods: Amplification of reference gene primers provided the estimated nucleated cell counts. This table comes from immunoSEQ multiplex PCR, and its TCRdb copy is limited to in-frame clones, with some not included. The V and J calls and the clone size are those of that table, but D and trimming were determined from the DNA. Among approximately 110,000 clones, around 84% were seen once, and the ten largest hold around 2.2%. This CDR3 has 15 amino acids. Germline V gene data show CDR1 as SGHTA and CDR2 as FQGTGA. V lost 6 bases to trimming and J lost 4 bases, with 16 bases between them.

Sequencing was performed on peripheral blood. The chain links TRBV7-3 to TRBJ2-1, with D possibly matching TRBD1 (6 bases). The sequence was obtained from a human donor in a cohort sampled during active COVID-19. CDR3 sequence (DNA): TGTGCCAGCAGTCGAGGGGGTGACGGGTACAATGAGCAGTTCTTC. Translating it yields CASSRGGDGYNEQFF.